This T cell receptor beta chain was obtained from a study of regulatory T cells in long-lasting Graves disease. To make TCR beta libraries, researchers used iRepertoire HTBI primers and Arm-PCR of CDR3 regions. TCRdb reprocessed the multiplex PCR reads with MiXCR, giving one entry per CDR3 protein. Of approximately 560,000 distinct CDR3 sequences in the sample, approximately 16% were seen once. This clonotype was detected many times. The ends were cut back, 1 base at V and 5 bases at J, with 7 bases in the middle. This CDR3 is built from 13 residues. The germline V gene encodes CDR1 SGHRS and CDR2 YFSETQ. Time point meaning: newly diagnosed GD, antithyroid drugs for less than 3 months. Following extraction of RNA from PBMCs, that RNA was used to make the TCR library. Tubes containing EDTA received approximately 8.7 milliliters of drawn peripheral blood. A further study also used this sample, focusing on T cells in Graves' hyperthyroidism and ophthalmopathy.

Sample: peripheral blood mononuclear cells (PBMCs), taken at new diagnosis, from a patient treated with antithyroid drugs. The receptor was derived from a man aged 18 to 30 with Graves disease. This chain uses TRBV5-1 with TRBJ2-1; unclear D gene. Here the CDR3 reads CASSLNPNNEQFF. The CDR3 DNA is TGCGCCAGCAGCTTGAACCCAAACAATGAGCAGTTCTTC.